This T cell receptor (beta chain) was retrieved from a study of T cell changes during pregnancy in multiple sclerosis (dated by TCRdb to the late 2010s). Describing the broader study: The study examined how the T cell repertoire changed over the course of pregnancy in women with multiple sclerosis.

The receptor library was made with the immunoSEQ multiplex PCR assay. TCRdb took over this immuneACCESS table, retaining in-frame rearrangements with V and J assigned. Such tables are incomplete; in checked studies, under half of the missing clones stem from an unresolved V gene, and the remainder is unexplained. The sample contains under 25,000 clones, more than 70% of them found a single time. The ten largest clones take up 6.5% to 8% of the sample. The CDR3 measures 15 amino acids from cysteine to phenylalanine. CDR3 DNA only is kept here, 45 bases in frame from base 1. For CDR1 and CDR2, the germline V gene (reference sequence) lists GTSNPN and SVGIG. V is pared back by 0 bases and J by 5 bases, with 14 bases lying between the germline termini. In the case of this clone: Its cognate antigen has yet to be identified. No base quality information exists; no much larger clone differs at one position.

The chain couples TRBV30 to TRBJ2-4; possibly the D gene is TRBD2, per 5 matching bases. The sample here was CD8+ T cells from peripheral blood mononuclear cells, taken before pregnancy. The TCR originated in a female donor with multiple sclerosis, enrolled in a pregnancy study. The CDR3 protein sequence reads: CAWSVDGLAENIQYF. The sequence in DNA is TGTGCCTGGAGTGTGGACGGACTTGCCGAAAACATTCAGTACTTC.